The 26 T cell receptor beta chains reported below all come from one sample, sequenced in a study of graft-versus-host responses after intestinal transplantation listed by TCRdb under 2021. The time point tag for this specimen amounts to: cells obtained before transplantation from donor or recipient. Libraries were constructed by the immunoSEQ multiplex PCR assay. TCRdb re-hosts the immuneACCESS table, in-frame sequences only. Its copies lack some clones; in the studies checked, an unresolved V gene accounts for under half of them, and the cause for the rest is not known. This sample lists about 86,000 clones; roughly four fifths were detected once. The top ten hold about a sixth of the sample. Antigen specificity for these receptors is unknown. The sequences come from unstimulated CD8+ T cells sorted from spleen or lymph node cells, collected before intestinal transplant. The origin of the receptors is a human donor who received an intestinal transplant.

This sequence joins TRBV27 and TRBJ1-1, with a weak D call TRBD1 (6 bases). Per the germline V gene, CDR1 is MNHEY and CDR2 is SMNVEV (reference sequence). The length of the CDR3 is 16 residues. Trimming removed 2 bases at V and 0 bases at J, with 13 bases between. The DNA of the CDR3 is TGTGCCAGCAGTTTAGGGGGGCACGAGATGAACACTGAAGCTTTCTTT. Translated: CASSLGGHEMNTEAFF.

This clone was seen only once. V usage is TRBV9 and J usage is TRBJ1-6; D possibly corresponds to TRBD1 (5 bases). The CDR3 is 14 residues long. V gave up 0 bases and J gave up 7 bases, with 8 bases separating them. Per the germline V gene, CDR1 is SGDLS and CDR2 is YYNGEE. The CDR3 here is CASSVGRDNSPLHF. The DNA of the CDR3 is TGTGCCAGCAGCGTAGGCAGGGACAATTCACCCCTCCACTTT.

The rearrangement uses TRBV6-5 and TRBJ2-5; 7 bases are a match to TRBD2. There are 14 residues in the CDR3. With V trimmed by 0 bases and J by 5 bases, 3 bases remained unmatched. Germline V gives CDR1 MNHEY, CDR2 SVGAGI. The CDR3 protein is CASSYSGGSETQYF. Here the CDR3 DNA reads TGTGCCAGCAGTTACTCGGGCGGGAGCGAGACCCAGTACTTC.

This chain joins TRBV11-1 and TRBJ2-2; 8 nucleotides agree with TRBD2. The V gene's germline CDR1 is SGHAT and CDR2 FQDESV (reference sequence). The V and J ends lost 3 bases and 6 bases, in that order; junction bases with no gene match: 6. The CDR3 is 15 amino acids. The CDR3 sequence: CASSFFGRGSGELFF. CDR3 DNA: TGTGCCAGCAGCTTTTTCGGGAGGGGCTCCGGGGAGCTGTTTTTT. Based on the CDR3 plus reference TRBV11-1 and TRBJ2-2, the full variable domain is EAEVAQSPRYKITEKSQAVAFWCDPISGHATLYWYRQILGQGPELLVQFQDESVVDDSQLPKDRFSAERLKGVDSTLKIQPAELGDSAMYLCASSFFGRGSGELFFGEGSRLTVL.

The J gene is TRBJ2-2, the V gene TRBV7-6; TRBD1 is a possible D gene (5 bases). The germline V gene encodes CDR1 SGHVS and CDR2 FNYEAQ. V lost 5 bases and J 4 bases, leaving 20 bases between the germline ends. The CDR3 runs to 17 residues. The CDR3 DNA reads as TGTGCCAGCAGCCCCACGGTCGGGCTAGGGGCCACCGGGGAGCTGTTTTTT. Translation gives CASSPTVGLGATGELFF.

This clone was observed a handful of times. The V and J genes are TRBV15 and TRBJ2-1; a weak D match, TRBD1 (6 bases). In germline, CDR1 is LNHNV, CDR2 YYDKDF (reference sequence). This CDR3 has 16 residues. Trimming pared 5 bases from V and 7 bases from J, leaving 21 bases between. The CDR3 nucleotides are TGTGCCACCAGCTCCTCTCCTACAGGGCTGGGGAATGAGCAGTTCTTC. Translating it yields CATSSSPTGLGNEQFF.

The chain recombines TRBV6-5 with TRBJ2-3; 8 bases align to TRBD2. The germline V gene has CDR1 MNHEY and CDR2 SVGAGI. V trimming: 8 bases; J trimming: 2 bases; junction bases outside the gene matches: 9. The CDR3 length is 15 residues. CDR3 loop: CASLPASGYTDTQYF. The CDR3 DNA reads TGTGCCAGCCTTCCGGCTAGCGGGTACACAGATACGCAGTATTTT.

The CDR3 nucleotides are TGTGCCAGCAGCACGGGACAGGAAGCTTTCTTT. Translating it yields CASSTGQEAFF. The rearrangement joins TRBV5-4 to TRBJ1-1; 7 bases are a match to TRBD1. Germline V gene lookup returns CDR1 SGHNT and CDR2 YYREEE (reference sequence). The CDR3 covers 11 residues. V lost 4 bases and J lost 8; bases outside the gene matches: 2.

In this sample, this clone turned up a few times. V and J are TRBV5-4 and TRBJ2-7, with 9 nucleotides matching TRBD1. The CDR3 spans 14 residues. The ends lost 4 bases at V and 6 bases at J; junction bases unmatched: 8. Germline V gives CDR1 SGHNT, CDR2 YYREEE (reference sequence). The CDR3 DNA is TGTGCCAGCAGCGTGCCGGGACAGGGCACCGAGCAGTACTTC. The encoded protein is CASSVPGQGTEQYF.

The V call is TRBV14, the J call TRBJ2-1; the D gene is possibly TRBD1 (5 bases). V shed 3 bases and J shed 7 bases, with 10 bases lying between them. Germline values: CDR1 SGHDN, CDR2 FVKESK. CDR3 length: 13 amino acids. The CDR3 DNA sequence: TGTGCCAGCAGCCAGGCTCCAGGGAATGAGCAGTTCTTC. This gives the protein CASSQAPGNEQFF.

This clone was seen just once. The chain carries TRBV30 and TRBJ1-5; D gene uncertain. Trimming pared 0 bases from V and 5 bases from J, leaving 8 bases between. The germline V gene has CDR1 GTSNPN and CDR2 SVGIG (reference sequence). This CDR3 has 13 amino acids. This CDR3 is CAWSVQDDQPQHF. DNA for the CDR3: TGTGCCTGGAGTGTTCAGGATGATCAGCCCCAGCATTTT. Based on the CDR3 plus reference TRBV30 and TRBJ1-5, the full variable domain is SQTIHQWPATLVQPVGSPLSLECTVEGTSNPNLYWYRQAAGRGLQLLFYSVGIGQISSEVPQNLSASRPQDRQFILSSKKLLLSDSGFYLCAWSVQDDQPQHFGDGTRLSIL.

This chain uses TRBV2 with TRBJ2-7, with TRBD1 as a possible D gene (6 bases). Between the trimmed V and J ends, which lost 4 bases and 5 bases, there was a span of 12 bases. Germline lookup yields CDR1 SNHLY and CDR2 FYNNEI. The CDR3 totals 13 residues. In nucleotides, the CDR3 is TGTGCCAGCAGTGGTTATTACAGGGACGAGCAGTACTTC. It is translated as CASSGYYRDEQYF.

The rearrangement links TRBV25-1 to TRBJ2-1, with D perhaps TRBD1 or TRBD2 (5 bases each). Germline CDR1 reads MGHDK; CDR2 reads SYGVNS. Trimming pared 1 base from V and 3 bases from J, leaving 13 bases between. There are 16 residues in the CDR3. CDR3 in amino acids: CASSESHGTRYNEQFF. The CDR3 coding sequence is TGTGCCAGCAGTGAATCGCACGGGACCCGCTACAATGAGCAGTTCTTC.

In nucleotides, the CDR3 is TGTGCCAGCAGCCACGACGATATTGGGACTACCGACTACAATGAGCAGTTCTTC. Its protein is CASSHDDIGTTDYNEQFF. The chain carries TRBV4-2 and TRBJ2-1; 7 bases fit TRBD2. Germline loops: CDR1 LGHNA, CDR2 YNFKEQ. Germline trimming cut 3 bases from V and 3 bases from J; bases unmatched to any gene: 14. CDR3 size: 18 residues.

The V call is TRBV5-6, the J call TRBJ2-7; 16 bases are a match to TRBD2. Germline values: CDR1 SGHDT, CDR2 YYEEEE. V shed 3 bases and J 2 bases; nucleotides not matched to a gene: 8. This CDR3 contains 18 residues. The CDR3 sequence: CASSSPGTSGRAPYEQYF. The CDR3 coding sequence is TGTGCCAGCAGCTCCCCCGGGACTAGCGGGAGGGCGCCCTACGAGCAGTACTTC.

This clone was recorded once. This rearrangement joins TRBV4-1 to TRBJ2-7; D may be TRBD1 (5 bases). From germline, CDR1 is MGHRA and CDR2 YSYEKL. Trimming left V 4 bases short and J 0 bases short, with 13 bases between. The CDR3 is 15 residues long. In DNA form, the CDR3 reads TGCGCCAGCAGCCCCTACCAGGGTAGCTCCTACGAGCAGTACTTC. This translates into CASSPYQGSSYEQYF.

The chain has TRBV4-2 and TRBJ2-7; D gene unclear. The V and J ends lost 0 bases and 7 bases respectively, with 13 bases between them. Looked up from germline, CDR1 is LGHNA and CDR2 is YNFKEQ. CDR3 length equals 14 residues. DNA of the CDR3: TGTGCCAGCAGCCAAGACACTCGCTCCGAGGAGCAGTACTTC. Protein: CASSQDTRSEEQYF.

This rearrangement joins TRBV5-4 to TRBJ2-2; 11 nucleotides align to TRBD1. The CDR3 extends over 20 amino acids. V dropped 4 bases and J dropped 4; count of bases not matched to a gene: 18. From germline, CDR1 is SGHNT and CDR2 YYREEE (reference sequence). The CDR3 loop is CASSMDRGPGLDLPTGELFF. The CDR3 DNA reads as TGTGCCAGCAGCATGGACAGGGGGCCTGGACTAGACTTACCCACCGGGGAGCTGTTTTTT.

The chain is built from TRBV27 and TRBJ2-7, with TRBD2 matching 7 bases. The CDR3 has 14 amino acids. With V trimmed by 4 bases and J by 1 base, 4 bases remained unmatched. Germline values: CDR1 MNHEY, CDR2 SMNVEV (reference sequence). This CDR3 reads CASSWAGESYEQYF. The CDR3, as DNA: TGTGCCAGCAGTTGGGCGGGAGAATCCTACGAGCAGTACTTC.

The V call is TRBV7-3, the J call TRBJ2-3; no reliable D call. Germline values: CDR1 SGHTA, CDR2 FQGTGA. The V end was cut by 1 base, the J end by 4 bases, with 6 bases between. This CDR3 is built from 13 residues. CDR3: CASSLISADTQYF. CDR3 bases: TGTGCCAGCAGCTTAATTTCCGCAGATACGCAGTATTTT.

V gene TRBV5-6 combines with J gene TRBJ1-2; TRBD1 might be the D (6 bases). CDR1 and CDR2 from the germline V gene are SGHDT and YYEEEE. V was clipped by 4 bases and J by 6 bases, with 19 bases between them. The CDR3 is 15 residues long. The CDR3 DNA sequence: TGTGCCAGCAGCCAACGACAGGCGGGCGAGGATGGCTACACCTTC. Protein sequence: CASSQRQAGEDGYTF.

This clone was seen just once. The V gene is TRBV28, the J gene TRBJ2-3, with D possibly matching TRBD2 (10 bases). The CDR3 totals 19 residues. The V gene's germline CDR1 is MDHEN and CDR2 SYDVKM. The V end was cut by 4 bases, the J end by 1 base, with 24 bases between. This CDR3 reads CASSSTGGTSEDGTDTQYF. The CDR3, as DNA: TGTGCCAGCAGTTCGACAGGGGGGACTAGCGAAGATGGCACAGATACGCAGTATTTT. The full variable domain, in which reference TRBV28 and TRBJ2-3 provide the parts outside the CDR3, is DVKVTQSSRYLVKRTGEKVFLECVQDMDHENMFWYRQDPGLGLRLIYFSYDVKMKEKGDIPEGYSVSREKKERFSLILESASTNQTSMYLCASSSTGGTSEDGTDTQYFGPGTRLTVL.

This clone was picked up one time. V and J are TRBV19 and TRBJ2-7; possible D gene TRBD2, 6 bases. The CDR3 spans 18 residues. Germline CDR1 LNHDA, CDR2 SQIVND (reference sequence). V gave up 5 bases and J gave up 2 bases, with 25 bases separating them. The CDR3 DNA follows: TGTGCCAGTAGTCCGCGCCCCGAACTAGCCCGGGGAGCCTACGAGCAGTACTTC. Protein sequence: CASSPRPELARGAYEQYF.

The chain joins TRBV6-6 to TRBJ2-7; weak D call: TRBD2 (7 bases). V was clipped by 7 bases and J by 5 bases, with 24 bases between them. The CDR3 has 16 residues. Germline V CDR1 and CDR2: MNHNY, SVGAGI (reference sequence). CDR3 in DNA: TGTGCCAGCAACTACTCCTCCGGCGGGGGCAAGGACGAGCAGTACTTC. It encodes CASNYSSGGGKDEQYF.

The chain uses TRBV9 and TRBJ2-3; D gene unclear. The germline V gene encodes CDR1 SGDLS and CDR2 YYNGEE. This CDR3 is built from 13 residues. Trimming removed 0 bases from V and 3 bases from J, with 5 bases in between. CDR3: CASSVVRTDTQYF. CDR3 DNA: TGTGCCAGCAGCGTAGTAAGGACAGATACGCAGTATTTT.

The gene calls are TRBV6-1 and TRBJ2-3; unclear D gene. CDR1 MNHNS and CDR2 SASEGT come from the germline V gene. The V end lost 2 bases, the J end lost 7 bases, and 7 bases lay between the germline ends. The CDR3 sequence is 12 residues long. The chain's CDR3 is CASSEWGNTQYF. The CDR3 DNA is TGTGCCAGCAGTGAATGGGGAAATACGCAGTATTTT.